This T cell receptor beta chain was obtained from a study of T-cell memory formation after mild COVID-19. V was pared by 6 bases and J by 5 bases, with 10 bases of the junction left unmatched. The CDR3 totals 16 residues. Germline-derived CDR1 and CDR2 are LNHDA and SQIVND (reference sequence). From the 5' RACE reads, TCRdb called clonotypes with MiXCR, one entry per CDR3 protein. The sample holds 65,000 to 100,000 distinct CDR3 sequences, 13% seen once. Sample: PBMCs or a T cell subset sorted from them (not recorded which). V is TRBV19 and J is TRBJ2-2; 9 positions agree with TRBD1. The sequence was collected from a man aged 18 to 29 who had mild COVID-19 (a few samples of this study predate the infection). Cell type and time point are not known. As DNA, the CDR3 is TGTGCCAGTAGCCCGGTCGGGACAGGGATAACCGGGGAGCTGTTTTTT. The encoded protein is CASSPVGTGITGELFF.